Below, 8 T cell receptor beta chains from the same sample are listed, as sequenced in a study of blood T cells in healthy people across ages. The second PCR ran roughly 6 to 12 cycles with a sample-barcoded 5' primer and J-beta primers. Each CDR3 protein gets one entry after TCRdb re-called the 5' RACE reads with MiXCR. The data hold about 600,000 distinct CDR3 sequences, with roughly 48% observed a single time. Input material: blood. The origin of the receptors is a man older than 75 in good health.

The sample holds a few counts of this clonotype. The V and J genes are TRBV12-3 or TRBV12-4 and TRBJ2-5; 7 bases align to TRBD2. The V gene end was trimmed by 6 bases and the J gene end by 5 bases; junction bases not matched to a gene: 9. The CDR3 runs 14 residues. The CDR3 loop reads CASRVQQRGETQYF. Written as DNA, the CDR3 is TGTGCCAGCAGGGTCCAGCAGCGGGGTGAGACCCAGTACTTC.

CDR3: CASSPSGDGTDTQYF. In DNA, the CDR3 is TGTGCCAGCAGTCCCTCGGGGGATGGCACAGATACGCAGTATTTT. The chain combines TRBV7-2 with TRBJ2-3; tentative D call: TRBD2 (6 bases). This CDR3 has 15 residues. Germline values: CDR1 SGHTA, CDR2 FQGNSA. With 6 bases removed from V and 1 base from J, the gap between germline ends came to 14 bases.

This clonotype was observed at least ten times. V is TRBV7-9 and J is TRBJ2-7; 9 nucleotides align to TRBD1. This CDR3 spans 16 amino acids. Trimming removed 2 bases from V and 0 bases from J; junction bases left unmatched: 5. In germline, CDR1 is SEHNR, CDR2 FQNEAQ (reference sequence). The CDR3 is CASSLTGTGSSYEQYF. CDR3 coding DNA: TGTGCCAGCAGCTTAACCGGGACAGGGTCCTCCTACGAGCAGTACTTC.

V and J are TRBV3-1 and TRBJ1-1, with D unclear. Deletions cut 4 bases from V and 0 bases from J, with 12 bases between. The germline gives CDR1 LGHDT, CDR2 YNNKEL (reference sequence). There are 15 residues in the CDR3. Here the CDR3 DNA reads TGTGCCAGCAGCCCCTGGACGGGTATGAACACTGAAGCTTTCTTT. Amino acid sequence: CASSPWTGMNTEAFF.

The chain carries TRBV7-2 and TRBJ2-2, with unresolved D. This CDR3 has 12 amino acids. With 8 bases removed from V and 5 bases from J, the gap between germline ends came to 9 bases. From germline, CDR1 is SGHTA and CDR2 FQGNSA. This CDR3 reads CASAPQTGELFF. The CDR3 region has the DNA TGTGCCAGCGCCCCGCAGACCGGGGAGCTGTTTTTT.

The genes are TRBV7-8 and TRBJ1-5; perhaps TRBD1 as D (5 bases). The V end lost 1 base, the J end lost 1 base, and 17 bases lay between the germline ends. CDR3 length equals 18 residues. CDR1 and CDR2 (germline): SGHVS, FQNEAQ. CDR3 residues: CASSLVPAGGGSNQPQHF. In nucleotides, the CDR3 is TGTGCCAGCAGCTTAGTACCCGCCGGGGGAGGGAGCAATCAGCCCCAGCATTTT.

The V gene is TRBV11-2, the J gene TRBJ2-7; 8 positions match TRBD1. The junction had 13 bases not matched to a gene; V was cut back by 1 base and J by 11 bases. The V gene's germline CDR1 is SGHAT and CDR2 FQNNGV. The CDR3 has 15 residues. In nucleotides, the CDR3 is TGTGCCAGCAGCTTAGGGGACGGACAGGGTTTTTCGAAGTACTTC. Translating gives CASSLGDGQGFSKYF.

V and J are TRBV28 and TRBJ1-4; D gene ambiguous. CDR1 MDHEN and CDR2 SYDVKM come from the germline V gene. The V and J ends lost 2 bases and 7 bases respectively, with 11 bases between them. The CDR3 contains 14 residues. The CDR3 loop is CASSLGSGREKLFF. CDR3 DNA sequence: TGTGCCAGCAGTTTAGGGTCCGGGCGTGAAAAACTGTTTTTT.